A single sample is the source of the 13 T cell receptor beta chains below, sequenced in a study of T cell responses to AZD1222 COVID-19 vaccine. This table comes from immunoSEQ multiplex PCR, and its TCRdb copy is limited to in-frame clones, with some not included. This sample yields fewer than 200,000 clones, of which roughly 92% are seen a single time; 1% to 1.5% belongs to the top ten. The source was peripheral blood, collected on day 0 of AZD1222 vaccination. The source is an adult in good health.

This chain joins TRBV6-2 or TRBV6-3 and TRBJ1-2; 7 nucleotides match TRBD1. The CDR3 totals 14 residues. Trimming at V came to 4 bases and at J to 4 bases, leaving 6 bases not matched to a gene. Germline loops: CDR1 MNHEY, CDR2 SVGEGT. CDR3 residues: CASSWQQGIYGYTF. CDR3 in DNA: TGTGCCAGCAGTTGGCAACAGGGGATCTATGGCTACACCTTC.

The chain employs TRBV5-6 and TRBJ1-4; TRBD1 is a possible D gene (6 bases). V lost 3 bases to trimming and J lost 0 bases, with 15 bases between them. The CDR3 contains 17 residues. Germline lookup yields CDR1 SGHDT and CDR2 YYEEEE. The CDR3 region has the DNA TGTGCCAGCAGCTGGGGGGCAGCGACTGCAACTAATGAAAAACTGTTTTTT. This gives the protein CASSWGAATATNEKLFF.

This chain links TRBV28 with TRBJ2-7; 7 positions agree with TRBD1. Germline CDR1 and CDR2: MDHEN and SYDVKM. The CDR3 is 14 residues long. With V trimmed by 8 bases and J by 0 bases, 7 bases remained unmatched. This chain's CDR3 is CASATGVSSYEQYF. The CDR3 region has the DNA TGTGCCAGCGCTACAGGGGTAAGCTCCTACGAGCAGTACTTC.

The J gene is TRBJ1-2, the V gene TRBV19; 7 bases line up with TRBD1. Germline values: CDR1 LNHDA, CDR2 SQIVND (reference sequence). The CDR3 runs 11 residues. V was pared by 8 bases and J by 7 bases, with 4 bases of the junction left unmatched. In DNA, the CDR3 is TGTGCCAGTTCAGGGGGACCTGGCTACACCTTC. This codes for CASSGGPGYTF.

The V and J genes are TRBV9 and TRBJ1-3; D gene ambiguous. V was cut by 4 bases and J by 1 base, with 9 bases left in between. CDR1 is SGDLS and CDR2 is YYNGEE in the germline V gene. This CDR3 is built from 14 residues. The CDR3 spells CASSSRESGNTIYF. The DNA for the CDR3 is TGTGCCAGCAGCTCGAGGGAATCTGGAAACACCATATATTTT.

This clone is a singleton in its sample. The chain is built from TRBV25-1 and TRBJ2-7, with 8 positions matching TRBD2. The trim removed 1 base at V and 3 bases at J, leaving 8 bases unmatched. Germline lookup yields CDR1 MGHDK and CDR2 SYGVNS. CDR3 length: 16 amino acids. This chain's CDR3 is CASSEFSGGALYEQYF. The CDR3, as DNA: TGTGCCAGCAGTGAATTTTCCGGGGGGGCTCTCTACGAGCAGTACTTC.

The V and J genes are TRBV3-1 (or the pseudogene TRBV3-2) and TRBJ1-6; perhaps TRBD1 as D (6 bases). The ends were cut back, 9 bases at V and 7 bases at J, with 16 bases in the middle. This CDR3 comprises 14 residues. Germline values: CDR1 LGHDT, CDR2 YNNKEL (reference sequence). The CDR3 coding sequence is TGTGCCAGTACCCGGGACATTATGAATTCACCCCTCCACTTT. Residues: CASTRDIMNSPLHF.

V usage is TRBV30 and J usage is TRBJ1-3; D ambiguous. V lost 7 bases, J lost 2 bases, and 12 bases lay in between. There are 13 residues in the CDR3. Germline V gene sequence: CDR1 GTSNPN, CDR2 SVGIG (reference sequence). CDR3: CASLLGPGNTIYF. The CDR3 DNA reads as TGTGCCTCCCTTTTAGGTCCTGGAAACACCATATATTTT.

V and J are TRBV18 and TRBJ1-2; D uncertain. V lost 2 bases and J 8 bases, leaving 9 bases between the germline ends. The germline gives CDR1 KGHSH, CDR2 LQKENI. The CDR3 loop spans 12 amino acids. CDR3 in amino acids: CASSPFLGGYTF. CDR3 nucleotide sequence: TGTGCCAGCTCACCATTCTTGGGCGGCTACACCTTC.

The rearrangement links TRBV3-1 (or the pseudogene TRBV3-2) to TRBJ2-1; D gene uncertain. Trimming shortened V by 0 bases and J by 13 bases, and 13 bases separated the two germline ends. Germline assignment: CDR1 LGHDT and CDR2 YNNKEL (reference sequence). The CDR3 covers 13 residues. CDR3 loop: CASSQDIVSPQFF. CDR3 DNA: TGTGCCAGCAGCCAAGATATAGTATCCCCTCAGTTCTTC.

The chain uses TRBV7-9 and TRBJ2-1; D is unresolved. CDR3 length equals 14 residues. Germline CDR1 reads SEHNR; CDR2 reads FQNEAQ (reference sequence). V shed 1 base and J shed 8 bases, with 12 bases lying between them. CDR3 DNA sequence: TGTGCCAGCAGCTTAGTTCTAGGTTATGATGAGCAGTTCTTC. Its translation: CASSLVLGYDEQFF.

The J gene is TRBJ2-5, the V gene TRBV5-6; D remains ambiguous. In germline, CDR1 is SGHDT, CDR2 YYEEEE. Trimming cost V 1 base and J 1 base, with 8 bases left between them. The length of the CDR3 is 14 residues. CDR3 sequence: CASSLWGSQETQYF. The CDR3 region has the DNA TGTGCCAGCAGCTTGTGGGGAAGCCAAGAGACCCAGTACTTC.

The chain has TRBV6-5 and TRBJ1-4; D remains unclear. Germline V gene data show CDR1 as MNHEY and CDR2 as SVGAGI. The CDR3 covers 13 residues. V lost 6 bases and J 0 bases, leaving 5 bases between the germline ends. CDR3 sequence reads: CASRRTTNEKLFF. In nucleotides, the CDR3 is TGTGCCAGCAGACGTACAACTAATGAAAAACTGTTTTTT.